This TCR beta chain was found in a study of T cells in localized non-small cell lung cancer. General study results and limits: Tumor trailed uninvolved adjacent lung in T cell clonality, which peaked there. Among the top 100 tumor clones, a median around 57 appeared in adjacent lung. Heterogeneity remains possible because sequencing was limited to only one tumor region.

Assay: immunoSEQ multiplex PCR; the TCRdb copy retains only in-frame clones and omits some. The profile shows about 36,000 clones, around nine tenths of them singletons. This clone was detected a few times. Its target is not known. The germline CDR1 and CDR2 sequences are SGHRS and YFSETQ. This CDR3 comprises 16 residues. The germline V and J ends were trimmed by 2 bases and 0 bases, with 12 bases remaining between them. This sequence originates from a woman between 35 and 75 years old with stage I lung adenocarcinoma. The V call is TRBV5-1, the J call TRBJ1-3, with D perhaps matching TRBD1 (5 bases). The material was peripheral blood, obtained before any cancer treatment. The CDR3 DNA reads TGCGCCAGCAGCTTCGGTCCGGGGGGCTCTGGAAACACCATATATTTT. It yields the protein CASSFGPGGSGNTIYF.